The 32 T cell receptor beta chains listed next were all sequenced from one sample in a study of cytomegalovirus exposure and HLA in healthy donors. The PCR employed 60 Vbeta primers together with 13 Jbeta primers. The table came from immunoSEQ multiplex PCR; TCRdb's copy has only in-frame clones and leaves some out. The sample holds about 190,000 clones, roughly 81% seen once. Sequencing was carried out using PBMCs. The receptor set was obtained from a woman aged 25-40 years in good health and CMV-seropositive.

The chain carries TRBV7-9 and TRBJ2-7, with TRBD2 identical over 11 bases. V was pared by 2 bases and J by 5 bases, with 14 bases of the junction left unmatched. The CDR3 runs 18 residues. Germline V gene sequence: CDR1 SEHNR, CDR2 FQNEAQ (reference sequence). CDR3 nucleotide sequence: TGTGCCAGCAGCTTATCCGGGGAGGGGAGACTAGCGGGAAACGAGCAGTACTTC. It translates to CASSLSGEGRLAGNEQYF.

This chain joins TRBV7-8 and TRBJ2-1; D gene unclear. Trimming took off 5 bases at V and 8 bases at J, with 7 bases between the two ends. Germline V gives CDR1 SGHVS, CDR2 FQNEAQ. The CDR3 loop spans 11 amino acids. Here the CDR3 reads CASSGAYEQFF. As DNA, the CDR3 is TGTGCCAGCAGCGGAGCTTATGAGCAGTTCTTC.

The J gene is TRBJ2-3, the V gene TRBV6-1; 9 nucleotides line up with TRBD2. The germline V gene encodes CDR1 MNHNS and CDR2 SASEGT. V shed 6 bases, J shed 3 bases, and the junction held 7 bases outside the gene matches. This CDR3 comprises 15 residues. The CDR3 sequence is CASRIAGAVTDTQYF. CDR3 bases: TGTGCCAGCAGGATAGCGGGAGCCGTAACAGATACGCAGTATTTT.

The gene calls are TRBV25-1 and TRBJ1-2, with 7 bases that match TRBD1. The CDR3 runs 13 residues. J was trimmed by 6 bases and V by 5 bases; bases with no gene match: 6. Germline V gene sequence: CDR1 MGHDK, CDR2 SYGVNS. The CDR3 region is CASSLDRVDGYTF. The CDR3 DNA reads as TGTGCCAGCAGTCTTGACAGGGTCGATGGCTACACCTTC.

The chain employs TRBV5-1 and TRBJ2-5; D is perhaps TRBD1 (6 bases). V was trimmed by 4 bases and J by 0 bases, leaving 10 bases between them. In germline, CDR1 is SGHRS, CDR2 YFSETQ. CDR3 length equals 14 residues. The CDR3 is CASSLTGNQETQYF. The CDR3 nucleotides are TGCGCCAGCAGCCTGACAGGTAACCAAGAGACCCAGTACTTC.

This clone has just one count. CDR3 in DNA: TGTGCCAGCAGCCCACTAGCGGGGAGCTCCTACAATGAGCAGTTCTTC. Its translation is CASSPLAGSSYNEQFF. The gene calls are TRBV11-2 and TRBJ2-1, with 10 positions matching TRBD2. This CDR3 comprises 16 residues. In germline, CDR1 is SGHAT, CDR2 FQNNGV. J gave up 0 bases and V 5 bases, and 4 bases lay outside the gene matches.

The V gene is TRBV5-1, the J gene TRBJ2-7; 8 bases agree with TRBD1. V lost 3 bases, J lost 4 bases, and 6 bases stayed unmatched. This CDR3 comprises 14 residues. Germline V gives CDR1 SGHRS, CDR2 YFSETQ. The CDR3 coding sequence is TGCGCCAGCAGCTCAGGGGGCGAGGTATACGAGCAGTACTTC. The encoded protein is CASSSGGEVYEQYF.

This chain uses TRBV27 with TRBJ1-2; unclear D gene. CDR1 and CDR2 from the germline V gene are MNHEY and SMNVEV (reference sequence). Trimming took off 3 bases at V and 3 bases at J, with 11 bases between the two ends. This CDR3 contains 14 residues. CDR3: CASSFNTAYYGYTF. CDR3 bases: TGTGCCAGCAGTTTTAACACAGCCTACTATGGCTACACCTTC.

The CDR3 region has the DNA TGTGCCAGCAGCTCCGAACTCGGGGCACGGGGAGGCGGGGAGCTGTTTTTT. Translation gives CASSSELGARGGGELFF. This chain connects TRBV28 to TRBJ2-2; weak D call: TRBD2 (6 bases). Germline CDR1 is MDHEN and CDR2 is SYDVKM. The CDR3 contains 17 residues. V was clipped by 6 bases and J by 7 bases, with 24 bases between them.

This clone was seen a handful of times. This chain uses TRBV19 with TRBJ2-1; 12 nucleotides match TRBD2. Germline V gene sequence: CDR1 LNHDA, CDR2 SQIVND (reference sequence). This CDR3 comprises 19 residues. The J segment lost 4 bases and the V segment lost 1 base, leaving 11 bases of the junction unmatched. This chain's CDR3 is CASSIASGLAGTLYNEQFF. The CDR3 DNA follows: TGTGCCAGTAGTATAGCCTCCGGACTAGCGGGGACGTTATACAATGAGCAGTTCTTC.

On this clone: The junction departs from the called germline gene at one end, perhaps through a read error. The chain recombines TRBV28 with TRBJ2-4, with 9 bases matching TRBD2. There are 14 residues in the CDR3. The germline gives CDR1 MDHEN, CDR2 SYDVKM. CDR3 amino acids: CASFYTGHQREANF. The CDR3 region has the DNA TGTGCCAGTTTCTATACAGGGCACCAGCGGGAGGCGAACTTC.

This clone was seen once. J is TRBJ2-3 and V is TRBV5-5; 7 bases align to TRBD1. CDR1 is SGHKS, CDR2 YYEKEE, per germline (reference sequence). V shed 2 bases and J 1 base; nucleotides not matched to a gene: 10. The CDR3 is 17 residues long. In nucleotides, the CDR3 is TGTGCCAGCAGCTTCGGCTACACAGGGGCGGGCACAGATACGCAGTATTTT. This codes for CASSFGYTGAGTDTQYF.

The chain carries TRBV7-8 and TRBJ1-1; 10 bases are shared with TRBD1. V shed 5 bases, J shed 3 bases, and the junction held 12 bases outside the gene matches. This CDR3 has 17 residues. Looked up from germline, CDR1 is SGHVS and CDR2 is FQNEAQ. Here the CDR3 DNA reads TGTGCCAGCAGCAGTACTGGGACAGGGGTTAGGGACACTGAAGCTTTCTTT. Its translation is CASSSTGTGVRDTEAFF.

The sample holds a few counts of this clone. The chain combines TRBV4-1 with TRBJ2-1, with 9 positions matching TRBD2. The germline CDR1 and CDR2 sequences are MGHRA and YSYEKL. This CDR3 is 17 amino acids long. V trimming: 2 bases; J trimming: 6 bases; junction bases outside the gene matches: 11. The CDR3 DNA reads TGCGCCAGCAGCCAATCGCCGGGACTAGCATCCCTCAATGAGCAGTTCTTC. As protein: CASSQSPGLASLNEQFF.

The chain employs TRBV5-1 and TRBJ2-3; the D is unclear. The germline V and J ends were trimmed by 1 base and 2 bases, with 20 bases remaining between them. Germline CDR1 is SGHRS and CDR2 is YFSETQ. This CDR3 has 18 amino acids. DNA for the CDR3: TGCGCCAGCAGCTTGCAGACCGATACCCGCGGTGTCACAGATACGCAGTATTTT. It yields the protein CASSLQTDTRGVTDTQYF.

The J gene is TRBJ2-7, the V gene TRBV4-2, with D perhaps TRBD2 (5 bases). In germline, CDR1 is LGHNA, CDR2 YNFKEQ. This CDR3 is built from 14 residues. V lost 0 bases to trimming and J lost 3 bases, with 9 bases between them. The CDR3 reads CASSQDERGYEQYF. CDR3 DNA sequence: TGTGCCAGCAGCCAAGATGAACGGGGCTACGAGCAGTACTTC.

This clone was counted a single time. The chain has TRBV9 and TRBJ1-5, with 9 bases fitting TRBD1. Per germline, CDR1 SGDLS and CDR2 YYNGEE. V dropped 5 bases and J dropped 6; count of bases not matched to a gene: 9. The CDR3 consists of 15 residues. The CDR3 reads CASSRTGALGQPQHF. The CDR3 region has the DNA TGTGCCAGCAGTAGGACAGGGGCCCTCGGTCAGCCCCAGCATTTT.

The chain recombines TRBV5-6 with TRBJ1-1; tentative D call: TRBD1 (5 bases). The germline V gene has CDR1 SGHDT and CDR2 YYEEEE. The length of the CDR3 is 13 residues. The V gene lost 0 bases and the J gene lost 6 bases, with 9 bases spanning the gap. CDR3 bases: TGTGCCAGCAGCTTGGCCAGGGCAGCTGAAGCTTTCTTT. Residues: CASSLARAAEAFF.

J is TRBJ1-5 and V is TRBV10-1; weak D call: TRBD1 (6 bases). The CDR3 is made up of 15 amino acids. V lost 5 bases and J lost 5, with 16 bases in between. CDR1 and CDR2 from the germline V gene are WNHNN and SYGVQD (reference sequence). This CDR3 reads CASSHSTGKDQPQHF. The DNA for the CDR3 is TGCGCCAGCAGTCACTCGACAGGAAAAGATCAGCCCCAGCATTTT.

V gene TRBV6-5 combines with J gene TRBJ2-7; 9 nucleotides line up with TRBD1. Germline assignment: CDR1 MNHEY and CDR2 SVGAGI. The CDR3 runs to 14 residues. The ends lost 5 bases at V and 5 bases at J; junction bases unmatched: 7. The CDR3 nucleotides are TGTGCCAGCAGTACCAGGGACAGGGACGACGAGCAGTACTTC. Protein product: CASSTRDRDDEQYF.

V gene TRBV15 combines with J gene TRBJ2-1, with 7 bases fitting TRBD2. After removal of 4 bases from V and 9 bases from J, the junction contained 15 bases not matched to a gene. Germline V gene data show CDR1 as LNHNV and CDR2 as YYDKDF (reference sequence). The CDR3 consists of 16 residues. This CDR3 is CATSTGGTNLFGEQFF. In nucleotides, the CDR3 is TGTGCCACCAGCACCGGCGGGACTAACCTTTTCGGTGAGCAGTTCTTC.

CDR3 in amino acids: CAWGLAEDTQYF. DNA of the CDR3: TGTGCCTGGGGACTAGCGGAAGATACGCAGTATTTT. This chain connects TRBV28 to TRBJ2-3; 11 bases line up with TRBD2. Germline V gives CDR1 MDHEN, CDR2 SYDVKM. CDR3 length equals 12 residues. The ends lost 11 bases at V and 5 bases at J; junction bases unmatched: 3.

This chain links TRBV4-1 with TRBJ2-7; unclear D gene. The CDR3 consists of 15 residues. V was clipped by 0 bases and J by 2 bases, with 11 bases between them. Germline V gene sequence: CDR1 MGHRA, CDR2 YSYEKL. The CDR3 sequence: CASSQDFQAPYEQYF. Here the CDR3 DNA reads TGCGCCAGCAGCCAAGATTTTCAGGCCCCCTACGAGCAGTACTTC.

The chain links TRBV27 to TRBJ2-7; D remains unclear. Germline lookup yields CDR1 MNHEY and CDR2 SMNVEV (reference sequence). The length of the CDR3 is 14 residues. V was cut by 0 bases and J by 6 bases, with 12 bases left in between. CDR3 sequence reads: CASSLSPVLGEQYF. The CDR3 DNA sequence: TGTGCCAGCAGTTTATCCCCAGTTCTTGGCGAGCAGTACTTC.

The chain links TRBV5-1 to TRBJ2-1, with TRBD2 identical over 10 bases. The CDR3 is made up of 16 amino acids. CDR1 and CDR2 from the germline V gene are SGHRS and YFSETQ. V lost 6 bases, J lost 10 bases, and 16 bases stayed unmatched. The CDR3 is CASISGTGTSDGEQFF. CDR3 in DNA: TGCGCCAGCATTTCCGGAACCGGGACTAGCGATGGCGAGCAGTTCTTC.

This clone was recorded only once. This chain uses TRBV28 with TRBJ2-1, with D hard to call. V was pared by 4 bases and J by 7 bases, with 8 bases between. Per germline, CDR1 MDHEN and CDR2 SYDVKM. The CDR3 has 12 residues. Here the CDR3 DNA reads TGTGCCAGCAGTTATGCAGAAAATGAGCAGTTCTTC. As protein: CASSYAENEQFF. Supplemented by reference TRBV28 and TRBJ2-1, the full variable domain reads DVKVTQSSRYLVKRTGEKVFLECVQDMDHENMFWYRQDPGLGLRLIYFSYDVKMKEKGDIPEGYSVSREKKERFSLILESASTNQTSMYLCASSYAENEQFFGPGTRLTVL.

In its sample, this clone was seen a few times. J is TRBJ2-1 and V is TRBV6-5; D gene unclear. The germline V gene has CDR1 MNHEY and CDR2 SVGAGI. V was cut by 2 bases and J by 4 bases, with 6 bases left in between. The CDR3 contains 13 residues. The CDR3 nucleotides are TGTGCCAGCAGTTACACGGTATACAATGAGCAGTTCTTC. Its protein product is CASSYTVYNEQFF.

The chain carries TRBV11-2 and TRBJ1-1, with 7 bases aligning to TRBD1. This CDR3 region has 15 residues. V was clipped by 5 bases and J by 0 bases; unmatched bases: 6. Germline V lookup: CDR1 SGHAT, CDR2 FQNNGV. The CDR3 DNA sequence: TGTGCCAGCAGCGCGGGACAGACCATGAACACTGAAGCTTTCTTT. This codes for CASSAGQTMNTEAFF. Full variable domain (outside the CDR3, taken from reference TRBV11-2 and TRBJ1-1): EAGVAQSPRYKIIEKRQSVAFWCNPISGHATLYWYQQILGQGPKLLIQFQNNGVVDDSQLPKDRFSAERLKGVDSTLKIQPAKLEDSAVYLCASSAGQTMNTEAFFGQGTRLTVV.

The rearrangement links TRBV29-1 to TRBJ2-3; 7 nucleotides agree with TRBD2. The CDR3 extends over 14 amino acids. Germline CDR1 and CDR2: SQVTM and ANQGSEA. Trimming took 6 bases from V and 2 from J; bases not matched to a gene: 8. The CDR3 nucleotides are TGCAGCGTCCCCCGTAGCGGGTCCACAGATACGCAGTATTTT. Its protein is CSVPRSGSTDTQYF.

The chain joins TRBV25-1 to TRBJ2-5; 8 bases match TRBD2. This CDR3 spans 14 amino acids. The germline V gene encodes CDR1 MGHDK and CDR2 SYGVNS. With 6 bases clipped from V and 0 bases from J, the junction kept 3 bases outside the gene matches. The CDR3 DNA reads as TGTGCCAGCAGGTCGGGAGGGTACCAAGAGACCCAGTACTTC. This translates into CASRSGGYQETQYF.

The genes are TRBV2 and TRBJ2-3, with 10 nucleotides matching TRBD2. The CDR3 is 17 residues long. The germline V gene has CDR1 SNHLY and CDR2 FYNNEI. V lost 4 bases to trimming and J lost 0 bases; unmatched junction nucleotides: 7. As DNA, the CDR3 is TGTGCCAGCAGTGGAACACTAGCGGGACTAAGCACAGATACGCAGTATTTT. It yields the protein CASSGTLAGLSTDTQYF.

The rearrangement joins TRBV14 to TRBJ2-5, with TRBD2 as a possible D gene (6 bases). Germline V gives CDR1 SGHDN, CDR2 FVKESK. With 0 bases removed from V and 4 bases from J, the gap between germline ends came to 18 bases. The CDR3 extends over 17 amino acids. CDR3 amino acids: CASSQDRARGGGETQYF. As DNA, the CDR3 is TGTGCCAGCAGCCAAGACCGGGCTAGGGGAGGAGGAGAGACCCAGTACTTC.